The entry below describes one T cell receptor beta chain. Its antigen is not known. This sample stems from a study of graft-versus-host responses after intestinal transplantation. In the study overall: Multivisceral, liver-intestinal, or isolated intestinal transplants were performed in recipients. Study-wide points: GvH clones surfaced in recipient marrow, some emerging earlier in ileum or blood.

Method: immunoSEQ multiplex PCR; TCRdb's copy keeps in-frame clones and lacks some. The table shows 84,000 or so clones, with about 93% occurring only once. Germline lookup yields CDR1 MNHEY and CDR2 SMNVEV (reference sequence). This CDR3 region has 14 residues. Between the trimmed V and J ends, which lost 3 bases and 2 bases, there was a span of 11 bases. This chain joins TRBV27 and TRBJ2-7, with D possibly TRBD2 on 6 matching bases. The receptor was isolated from a human donor who was the organ donor for an intestinal transplant. Sequencing was performed on unstimulated CD8+ T cells sorted from spleen or lymph node cells, taken before transplant. Here the CDR3 DNA reads TGTGCCAGCAGTTTGGGCGGGACGCCCTACGAGCAGTACTTC. This codes for CASSLGGTPYEQYF.